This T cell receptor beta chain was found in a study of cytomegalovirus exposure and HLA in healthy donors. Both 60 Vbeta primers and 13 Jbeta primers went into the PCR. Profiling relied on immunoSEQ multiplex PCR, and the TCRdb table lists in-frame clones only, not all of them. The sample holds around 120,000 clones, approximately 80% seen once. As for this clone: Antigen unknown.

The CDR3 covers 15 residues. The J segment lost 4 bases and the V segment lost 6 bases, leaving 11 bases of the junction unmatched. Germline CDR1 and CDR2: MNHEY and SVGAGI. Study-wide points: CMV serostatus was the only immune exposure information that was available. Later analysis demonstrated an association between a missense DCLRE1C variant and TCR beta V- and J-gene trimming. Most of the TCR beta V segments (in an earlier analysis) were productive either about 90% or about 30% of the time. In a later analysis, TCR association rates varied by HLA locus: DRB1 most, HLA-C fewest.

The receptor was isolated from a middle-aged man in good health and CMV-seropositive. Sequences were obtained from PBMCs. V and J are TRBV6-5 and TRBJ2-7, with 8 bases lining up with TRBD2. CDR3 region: CASRLLAAPLYEQYF. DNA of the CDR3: TGTGCCAGCAGATTACTAGCGGCTCCCTTGTACGAGCAGTACTTC.